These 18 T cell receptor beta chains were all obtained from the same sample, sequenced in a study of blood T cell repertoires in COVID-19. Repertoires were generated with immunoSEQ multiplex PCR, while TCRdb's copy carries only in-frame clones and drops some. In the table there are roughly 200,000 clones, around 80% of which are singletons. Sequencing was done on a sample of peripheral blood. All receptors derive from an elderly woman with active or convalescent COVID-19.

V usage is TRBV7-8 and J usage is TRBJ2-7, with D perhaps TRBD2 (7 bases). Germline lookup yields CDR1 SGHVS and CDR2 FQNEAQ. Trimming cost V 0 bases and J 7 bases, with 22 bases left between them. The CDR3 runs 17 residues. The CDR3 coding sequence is TGTGCCAGCAGCTTAGCGCTGCGGGGGTCCCGAGGGGGGGAGCAGTACTTC. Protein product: CASSLALRGSRGGEQYF.

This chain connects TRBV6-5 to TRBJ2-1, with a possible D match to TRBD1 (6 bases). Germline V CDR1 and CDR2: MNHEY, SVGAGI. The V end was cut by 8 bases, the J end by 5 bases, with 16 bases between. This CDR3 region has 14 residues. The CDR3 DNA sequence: TGTGCCAGCCCGAAGGGCAGGGGCCACAATGAGCAGTTCTTC. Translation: CASPKGRGHNEQFF.

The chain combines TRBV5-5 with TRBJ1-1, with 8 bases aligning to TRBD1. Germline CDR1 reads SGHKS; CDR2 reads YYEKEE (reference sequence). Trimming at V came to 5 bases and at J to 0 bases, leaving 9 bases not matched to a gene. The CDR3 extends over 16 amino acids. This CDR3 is CASRGQASHLNTEAFF. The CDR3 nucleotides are TGTGCCAGCAGGGGACAGGCGAGCCACTTGAACACTGAAGCTTTCTTT.

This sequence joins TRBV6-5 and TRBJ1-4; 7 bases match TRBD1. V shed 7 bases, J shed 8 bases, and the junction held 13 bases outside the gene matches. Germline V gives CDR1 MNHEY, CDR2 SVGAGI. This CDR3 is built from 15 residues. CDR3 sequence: CASTSQQGPLEKLFF. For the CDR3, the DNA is TGTGCCAGCACGTCACAACAGGGGCCCCTGGAAAAACTGTTTTTT.

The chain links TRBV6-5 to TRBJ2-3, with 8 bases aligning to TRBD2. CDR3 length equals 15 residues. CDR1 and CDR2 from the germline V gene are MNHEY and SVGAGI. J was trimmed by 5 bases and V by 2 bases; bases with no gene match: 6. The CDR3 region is CASSYAGGWGDTQYF. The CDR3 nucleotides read TGTGCCAGCAGTTACGCGGGGGGCTGGGGAGATACGCAGTATTTT.

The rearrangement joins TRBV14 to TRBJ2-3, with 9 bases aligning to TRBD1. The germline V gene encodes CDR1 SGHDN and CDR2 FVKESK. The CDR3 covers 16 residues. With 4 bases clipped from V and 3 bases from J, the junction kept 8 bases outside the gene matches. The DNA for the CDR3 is TGTGCCAGCAGCCCCTTCAGGACAGGGGAGACAGATACGCAGTATTTT. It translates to CASSPFRTGETDTQYF.

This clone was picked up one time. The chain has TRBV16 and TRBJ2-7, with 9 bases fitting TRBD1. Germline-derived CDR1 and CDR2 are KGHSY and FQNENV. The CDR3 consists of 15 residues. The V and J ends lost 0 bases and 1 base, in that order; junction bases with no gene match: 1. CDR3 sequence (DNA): TGTGCCAGCAGCCAATCGGGACAGGGTTCCTACGAGCAGTACTTC. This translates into CASSQSGQGSYEQYF.

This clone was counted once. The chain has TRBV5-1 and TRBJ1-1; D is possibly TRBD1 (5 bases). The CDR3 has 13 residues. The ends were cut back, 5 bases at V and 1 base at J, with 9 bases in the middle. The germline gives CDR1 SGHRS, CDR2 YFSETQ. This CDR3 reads CASRRDSNTEAFF. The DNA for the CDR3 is TGCGCCAGCAGACGGGACTCGAACACTGAAGCTTTCTTT.

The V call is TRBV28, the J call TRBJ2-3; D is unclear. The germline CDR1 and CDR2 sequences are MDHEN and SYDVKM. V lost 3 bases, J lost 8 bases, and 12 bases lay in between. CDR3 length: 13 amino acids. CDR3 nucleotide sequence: TGTGCCAGCAGTTTTCTGGGCCCAGCTACGCAGTATTTT. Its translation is CASSFLGPATQYF.

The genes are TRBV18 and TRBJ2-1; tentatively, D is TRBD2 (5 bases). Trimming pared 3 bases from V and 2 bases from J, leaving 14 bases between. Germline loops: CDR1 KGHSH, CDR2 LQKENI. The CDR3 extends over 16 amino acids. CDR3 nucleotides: TGTGCCAGCTCACCGCCAGACAAGGGAGCCTACAATGAGCAGTTCTTC. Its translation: CASSPPDKGAYNEQFF.

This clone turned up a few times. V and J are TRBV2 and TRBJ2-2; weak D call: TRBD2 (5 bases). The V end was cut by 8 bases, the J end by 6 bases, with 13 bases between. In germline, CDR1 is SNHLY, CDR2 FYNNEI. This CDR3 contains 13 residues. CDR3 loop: CASQGLPPGELFF. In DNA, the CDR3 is TGTGCCAGCCAAGGACTGCCTCCCGGGGAGCTGTTTTTT.

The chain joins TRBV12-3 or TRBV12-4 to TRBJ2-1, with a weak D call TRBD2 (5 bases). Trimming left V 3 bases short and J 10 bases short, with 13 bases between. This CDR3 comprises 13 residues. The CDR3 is CASSLDFFGEQFF. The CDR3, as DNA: TGTGCCAGCAGTTTGGACTTTTTCGGGGAGCAGTTCTTC.

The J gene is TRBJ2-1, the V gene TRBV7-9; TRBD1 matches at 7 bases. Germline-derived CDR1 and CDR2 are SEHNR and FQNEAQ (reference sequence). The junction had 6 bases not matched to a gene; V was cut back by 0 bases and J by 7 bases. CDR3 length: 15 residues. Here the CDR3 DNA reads TGTGCCAGCAGCTTAGCGTTAGGGGGCTGGAATGAGCAGTTCTTC. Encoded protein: CASSLALGGWNEQFF.

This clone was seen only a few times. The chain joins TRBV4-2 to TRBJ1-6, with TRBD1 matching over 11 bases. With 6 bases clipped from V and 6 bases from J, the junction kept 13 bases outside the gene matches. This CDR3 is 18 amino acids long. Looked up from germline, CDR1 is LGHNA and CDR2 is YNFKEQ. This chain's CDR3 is CASSHPRGTGGSNSPLHF. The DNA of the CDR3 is TGTGCCAGCAGTCATCCGAGAGGGACAGGGGGATCTAATTCACCCCTCCACTTT.

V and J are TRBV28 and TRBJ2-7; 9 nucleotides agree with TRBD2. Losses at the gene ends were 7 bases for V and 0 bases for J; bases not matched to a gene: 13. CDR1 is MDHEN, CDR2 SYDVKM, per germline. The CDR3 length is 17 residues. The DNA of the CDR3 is TGTGCCAGCACCGGGCTAGCGGGGAGAGGGGACTCCTACGAGCAGTACTTC. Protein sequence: CASTGLAGRGDSYEQYF.

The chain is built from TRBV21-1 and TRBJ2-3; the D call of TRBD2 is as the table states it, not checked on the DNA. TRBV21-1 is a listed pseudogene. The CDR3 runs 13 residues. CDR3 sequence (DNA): TGTGCCCCACCCCGGGGGTCCACAGATACGCAGTATTTT. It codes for CAPPRGSTDTQYF.

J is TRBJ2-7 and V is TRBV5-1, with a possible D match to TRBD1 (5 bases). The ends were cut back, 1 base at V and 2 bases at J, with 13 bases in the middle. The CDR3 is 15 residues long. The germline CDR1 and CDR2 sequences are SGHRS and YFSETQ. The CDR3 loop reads CASSLQGAITYEQYF. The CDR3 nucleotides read TGCGCCAGCAGCTTGCAGGGTGCCATTACCTACGAGCAGTACTTC.

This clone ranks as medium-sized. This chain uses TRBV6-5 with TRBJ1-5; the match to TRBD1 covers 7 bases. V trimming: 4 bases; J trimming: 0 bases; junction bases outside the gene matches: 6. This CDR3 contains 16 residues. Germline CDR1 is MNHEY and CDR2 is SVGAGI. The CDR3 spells CASSSRQGLSNQPQHF. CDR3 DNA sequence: TGTGCCAGCAGTTCCAGACAGGGCCTTAGCAATCAGCCCCAGCATTTT.